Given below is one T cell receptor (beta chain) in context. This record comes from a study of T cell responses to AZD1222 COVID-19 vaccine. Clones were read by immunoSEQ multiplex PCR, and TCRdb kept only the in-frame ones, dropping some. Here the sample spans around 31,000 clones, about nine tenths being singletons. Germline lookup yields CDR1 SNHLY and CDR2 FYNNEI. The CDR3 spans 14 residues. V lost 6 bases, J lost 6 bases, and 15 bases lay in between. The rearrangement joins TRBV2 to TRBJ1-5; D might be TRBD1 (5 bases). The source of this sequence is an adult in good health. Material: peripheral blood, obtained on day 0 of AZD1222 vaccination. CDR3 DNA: TGTGCCAGCAGCCCCGGGAGGGGAAGTCAGCCCCAGCATTTT. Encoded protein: CASSPGRGSQPQHF.